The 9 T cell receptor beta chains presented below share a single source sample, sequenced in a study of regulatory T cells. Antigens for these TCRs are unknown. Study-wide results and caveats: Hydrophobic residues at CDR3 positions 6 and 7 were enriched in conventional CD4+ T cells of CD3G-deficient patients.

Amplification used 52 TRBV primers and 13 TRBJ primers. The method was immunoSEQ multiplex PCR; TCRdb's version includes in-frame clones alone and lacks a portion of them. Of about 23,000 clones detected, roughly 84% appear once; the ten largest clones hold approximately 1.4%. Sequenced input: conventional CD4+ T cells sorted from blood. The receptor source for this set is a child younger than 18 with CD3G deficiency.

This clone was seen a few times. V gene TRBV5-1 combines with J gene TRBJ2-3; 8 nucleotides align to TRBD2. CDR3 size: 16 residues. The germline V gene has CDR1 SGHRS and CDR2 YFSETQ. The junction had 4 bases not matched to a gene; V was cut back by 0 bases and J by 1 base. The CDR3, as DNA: TGCGCCAGCAGCTTGGCAAGCGGGAGACGCACAGATACGCAGTATTTT. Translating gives CASSLASGRRTDTQYF.

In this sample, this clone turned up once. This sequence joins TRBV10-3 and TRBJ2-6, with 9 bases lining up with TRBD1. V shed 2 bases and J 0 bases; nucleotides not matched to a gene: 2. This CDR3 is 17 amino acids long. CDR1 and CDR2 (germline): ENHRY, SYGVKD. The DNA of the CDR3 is TGTGCCATCAGTGAGCGGACAGGGGTCTCTGGGGCCAACGTCCTGACTTTC. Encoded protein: CAISERTGVSGANVLTF.

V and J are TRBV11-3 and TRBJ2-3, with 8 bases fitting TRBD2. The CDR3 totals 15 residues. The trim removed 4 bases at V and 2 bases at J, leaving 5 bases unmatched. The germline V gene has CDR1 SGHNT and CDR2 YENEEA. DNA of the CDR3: TGTGCCAGCAGCTCCGGGACTAGTAACACAGATACGCAGTATTTT. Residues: CASSSGTSNTDTQYF. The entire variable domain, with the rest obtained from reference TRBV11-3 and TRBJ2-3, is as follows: EAGVVQSPRYKIIEKKQPVAFWCNPISGHNTLYWYLQNLGQGPELLIRYENEEAVDDSQLPKDRFSAERLKGVDSTLKIQPAELGDSAVYLCASSSGTSNTDTQYFGPGTRLTVL.

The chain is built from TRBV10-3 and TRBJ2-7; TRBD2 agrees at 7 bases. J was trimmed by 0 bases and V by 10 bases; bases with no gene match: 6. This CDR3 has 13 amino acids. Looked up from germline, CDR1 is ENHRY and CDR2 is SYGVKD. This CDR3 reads CATKAGLSYEQYF. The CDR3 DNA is TGTGCCACTAAAGCGGGACTCTCCTACGAGCAGTACTTC.

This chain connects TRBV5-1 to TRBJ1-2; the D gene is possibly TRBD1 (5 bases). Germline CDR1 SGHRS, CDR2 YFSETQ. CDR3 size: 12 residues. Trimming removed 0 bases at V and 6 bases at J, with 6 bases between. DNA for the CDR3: TGCGCCAGCAGCTTGGAGGGGCATGGCTACACCTTC. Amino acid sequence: CASSLEGHGYTF.

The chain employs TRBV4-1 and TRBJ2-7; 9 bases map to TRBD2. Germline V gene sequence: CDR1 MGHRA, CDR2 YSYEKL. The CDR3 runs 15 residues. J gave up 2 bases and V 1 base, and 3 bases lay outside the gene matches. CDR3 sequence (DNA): TGCGCCAGCAGCCAAGGACTAGCGGCAACCTACGAGCAGTACTTC. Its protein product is CASSQGLAATYEQYF.

The CDR3: CASSTTWRGTSTDTQYF. The CDR3 DNA follows: TGTGCCAGTAGTACCACCTGGCGGGGCACCAGCACAGATACGCAGTATTTT. V gene TRBV19 combines with J gene TRBJ2-3, with D possibly being TRBD2 (6 bases). Germline loops: CDR1 LNHDA, CDR2 SQIVND (reference sequence). Trimming removed 4 bases at V and 0 bases at J, with 17 bases between. The length of the CDR3 is 17 residues.

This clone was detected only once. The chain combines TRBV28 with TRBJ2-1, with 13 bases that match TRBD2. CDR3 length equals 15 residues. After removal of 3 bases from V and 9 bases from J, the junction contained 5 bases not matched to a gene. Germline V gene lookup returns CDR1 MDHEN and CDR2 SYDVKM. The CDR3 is CASSFWTSGSGEQFF. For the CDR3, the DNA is TGTGCCAGCAGTTTCTGGACTAGCGGGAGTGGTGAGCAGTTCTTC. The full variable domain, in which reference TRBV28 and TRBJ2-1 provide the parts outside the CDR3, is DVKVTQSSRYLVKRTGEKVFLECVQDMDHENMFWYRQDPGLGLRLIYFSYDVKMKEKGDIPEGYSVSREKKERFSLILESASTNQTSMYLCASSFWTSGSGEQFFGPGTRLTVL.

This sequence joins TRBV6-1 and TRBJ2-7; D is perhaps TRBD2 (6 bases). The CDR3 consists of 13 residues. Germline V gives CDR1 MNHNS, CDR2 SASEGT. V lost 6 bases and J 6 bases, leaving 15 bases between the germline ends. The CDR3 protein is CASSPGGFPEQYF. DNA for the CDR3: TGTGCCAGCAGCCCCGGGGGTTTTCCCGAGCAGTACTTC.